Listed here are 12 T cell receptor beta chains from one sample, sequenced in a study of human T cells and chemical hapten exposure. Time point defined: pre-sensitization, week 0. Sample treatment: therapeutic diphenylcyclopropenone sensitization with weekly scalp DPC. Each CDR3 protein is one row after TCRdb ran MiXCR on the RACE reads. The table lists more than 300,000 distinct CDR3 sequences, 5.1% of them singletons, with 2% to 3% in the top ten. Sample: whole blood, taken in connection with sensitization to the hapten diphenylcyclopropenone (DPC). These receptors came from a woman in her 50s with alopecia areata. Some clones in this sample may be carry-over from other donors' samples.

This clonotype was detected a few times. The chain couples TRBV6-6 to TRBJ2-7; 10 bases align to TRBD1. This CDR3 region has 15 residues. Trimming took 2 bases from V and 2 from J; bases not matched to a gene: 3. Germline lookup yields CDR1 MNHNY and CDR2 SVGAGI (reference sequence). The DNA of the CDR3 is TGTGCCAGCAGTTACCCGGGACAGGGGACCTACGAGCAGTACTTC. Its translation is CASSYPGQGTYEQYF.

This clonotype appeared many times. The chain joins TRBV11-1 to TRBJ2-1; TRBD2 matches 11 bases. CDR3 length: 16 amino acids. The J segment lost 2 bases and the V segment lost 1 base, leaving 1 base of the junction unmatched. Germline loops: CDR1 SGHAT, CDR2 FQDESV (reference sequence). Here the CDR3 DNA reads TGTGCCAGCAGCTTAGGACTAGCGGGGACCTACAATGAGCAGTTCTTC. It translates to CASSLGLAGTYNEQFF.

This clonotype has a count of ten or more. The J gene is TRBJ2-3, the V gene TRBV5-1, with a weak D call TRBD1 (6 bases). V shed 3 bases and J shed 2 bases, with 16 bases lying between them. The CDR3 is made up of 16 amino acids. Germline V gene lookup returns CDR1 SGHRS and CDR2 YFSETQ. CDR3 coding DNA: TGCGCCAGCAGCTCCCGGGACACATCTTCCACAGATACGCAGTATTTT. Translating gives CASSSRDTSSTDTQYF.

The chain has TRBV5-1 and TRBJ2-2; TRBD1 matches at 7 bases. J gave up 6 bases and V 9 bases, and 5 bases lay outside the gene matches. This CDR3 comprises 12 residues. Germline CDR1 is SGHRS and CDR2 is YFSETQ. The CDR3 DNA follows: TGCGCCATCGCAACAGGGGCCGGGGAGCTGTTTTTT. Translation: CAIATGAGELFF.

The gene calls are TRBV6-2 or TRBV6-3 and TRBJ2-3; 8 bases match TRBD2. Germline V gene data show CDR1 as MNHEY and CDR2 as SVGEGT. This CDR3 spans 16 amino acids. V lost 6 bases to trimming and J lost 7 bases; unmatched junction nucleotides: 15. In nucleotides, the CDR3 is TGTGCCAGCAGCCTCGAAGCGGGGGACCTCACTTATACGCAGTATTTT. Translation: CASSLEAGDLTYTQYF.

This clonotype was recorded many times. The chain employs TRBV28 and TRBJ2-7; perhaps TRBD2 as D (5 bases). The germline V gene encodes CDR1 MDHEN and CDR2 SYDVKM. The CDR3 sequence is 13 residues long. The V and J ends lost 5 bases and 0 bases respectively, with 8 bases between them. The CDR3, as DNA: TGTGCCAGCAGTAATAGCGACTCCTACGAGCAGTACTTC. It codes for CASSNSDSYEQYF.

This clonotype was observed at least ten times. The rearrangement links TRBV12-3 or TRBV12-4 to TRBJ2-3; the D gene is possibly TRBD1 (5 bases). V was shortened by 5 bases and J by 6 bases, with 9 bases between the two germline ends. This CDR3 comprises 12 residues. This CDR3 reads CASSPKGDTQYF. In nucleotides, the CDR3 is TGTGCCAGCAGTCCTAAGGGGGATACGCAGTATTTT.

This clonotype came up many times. The V call is TRBV12-3 or TRBV12-4, the J call TRBJ1-1, with a weak D call TRBD1 (5 bases). Trimming cost V 3 bases and J 7 bases, with 9 bases left between them. There are 12 residues in the CDR3. The CDR3 DNA is TGTGCCAGCAGTTTTGGGGGAATTGAAGCTTTCTTT. It yields the protein CASSFGGIEAFF.

This clonotype was seen more than once but under ten times. The rearrangement links TRBV29-1 to TRBJ1-1, with D tentatively TRBD1 (6 bases). The CDR3 runs to 12 residues. Germline V CDR1 and CDR2: SQVTM, ANQGSEA. Trimming left V 7 bases short and J 1 base short, with 10 bases between. This CDR3 is CSGRGANTEAFF. CDR3 DNA: TGCAGCGGAAGGGGGGCGAACACTGAAGCTTTCTTT. Looking up the rest from reference TRBV29-1 and TRBJ1-1 gives the full variable domain: SAVISQKPSRDICQRGTSLTIQCQVDSQVTMMFWYRQQPGQSLTLIATANQGSEATYESGFVIDKFPISRPNLTFSTLTVSNMSPEDSSIYLCSGRGANTEAFFGQGTRLTVV.

This rearrangement joins TRBV7-2 to TRBJ2-3, with TRBD2 matching over 9 bases. CDR1 is SGHTA, CDR2 FQGNSA, per germline. V lost 5 bases to trimming and J lost 6 bases; unmatched junction nucleotides: 6. The CDR3 has 14 amino acids. This CDR3 is CASSDGTSKDTQYF. The CDR3 region has the DNA TGTGCCAGCAGCGATGGGACTAGCAAGGATACGCAGTATTTT.

This clonotype has at least ten counts. This chain joins TRBV9 and TRBJ2-7; weak D call: TRBD1 (7 bases). The V and J ends lost 3 bases and 4 bases respectively, with 14 bases between them. CDR3 length: 14 amino acids. Germline V CDR1 and CDR2: SGDLS, YYNGEE. The CDR3 DNA is TGTGCCAGCAGCGCCGGGACAGCGGGTTACGAGCAGTACTTC. It encodes CASSAGTAGYEQYF.

This clonotype has ten or more counts. Here the CDR3 DNA reads TGTGCCAGCAGGCACGGACAGGGTTTTTCTGAAGCTTTCTTT. Amino acids: CASRHGQGFSEAFF. V and J are TRBV7-9 and TRBJ1-1; 8 positions match TRBD1. Per the germline V gene, CDR1 is SEHNR and CDR2 is FQNEAQ (reference sequence). The CDR3 has 14 amino acids. V shed 6 bases and J 6 bases; nucleotides not matched to a gene: 9. The full variable domain, completed using reference TRBV7-9 and TRBJ1-1, is DTGVSQNPRHKITKRGQNVTFRCDPISEHNRLYWYRQTLGQGPEFLTYFQNEAQLEKSRLLSDRFSAERPKGSFSTLEIQRTEQGDSAMYLCASRHGQGFSEAFFGQGTRLTVV.